The present T cell receptor beta chain was sequenced within a study of T cell responses to AZD1222 COVID-19 vaccine. Study findings and constraints: Baseline seropositivity characterized only a handful of AZD1222 recipients. It should be noted that donors were predominantly white British and more often female, and clonal diversity was possibly underestimated.

Using immunoSEQ multiplex PCR, the repertoire was profiled, and TCRdb retains in-frame clones only, with some absent. The table lists approximately 120,000 clones, more than 85% of them singletons. A remark on this clone: The target antigen is unknown.

The source is an adult in good health. Specimen: peripheral blood, collected on day 0 of AZD1222 vaccination.

CDR3 amino acids: CASRLAGGDTQYF. The CDR3 bases are TGTGCCAGCAGACTAGCGGGGGGAGATACGCAGTATTTT. This chain joins TRBV6-5 and TRBJ2-3; 12 nucleotides agree with TRBD2. The CDR3 has 13 amino acids. CDR1 and CDR2 (germline): MNHEY, SVGAGI. V gave up 6 bases and J gave up 5 bases; unmatched junction bases: 0.